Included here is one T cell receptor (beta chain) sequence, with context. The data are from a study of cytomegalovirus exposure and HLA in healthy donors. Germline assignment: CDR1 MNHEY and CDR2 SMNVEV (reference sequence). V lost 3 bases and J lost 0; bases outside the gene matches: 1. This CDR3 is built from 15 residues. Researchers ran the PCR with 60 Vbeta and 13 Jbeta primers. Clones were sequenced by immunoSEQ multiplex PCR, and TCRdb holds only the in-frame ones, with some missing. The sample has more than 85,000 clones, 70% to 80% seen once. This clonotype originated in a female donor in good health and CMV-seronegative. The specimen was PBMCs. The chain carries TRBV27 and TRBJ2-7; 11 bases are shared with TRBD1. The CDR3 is CASSFGTGGSYEQYF. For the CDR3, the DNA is TGTGCCAGCAGTTTTGGGACAGGGGGCTCCTACGAGCAGTACTTC.